The rows below give T cell receptor beta chains drawn from one sample of a study of blood T cell repertoires in COVID-19. Sequencing was performed with immunoSEQ multiplex PCR; in TCRdb, only in-frame clones are kept and a portion is missing. The table includes 180,000 or so clones, around 85% detected once. The sample consisted of peripheral blood. All receptors derive from a man aged 55 to 70 with acute or convalescent COVID-19. The CDR3 runs from the conserved cysteine through the conserved F or W. The D gene is left open where the match is weak.

d_gene	v_gene	j_gene	CDR3aa
TRBD1	TRBV10-3	TRBJ2-6	CASSPGQGASGANVLTF
TRBD1	TRBV27	TRBJ1-2	CASSYRDRGDGYTF
.	TRBV5-1	TRBJ2-3	CASSLGSSTDTQYF
TRBD2	TRBV5-1	TRBJ2-3	CASSPLAGGTDTQYF
TRBD2	TRBV28	TRBJ2-3	CASRHGLVGTDTQYF
TRBD1	TRBV9	TRBJ2-2	CASSGQGAYTGELFF
TRBD1	TRBV5-1	TRBJ2-4	CASSLNLRQGASLAKNIQYF
.	TRBV5-1	TRBJ1-1	CASSLVGGATEAFF
.	TRBV4-2	TRBJ1-4	CASSQSPVVRLFF
TRBD1	TRBV28	TRBJ1-3	CASSLEQGTGNTIYF
TRBD2	TRBV12-3/TRBV12-4	TRBJ2-7	CASSLSGGNEQYF
.	TRBV29-1	TRBJ1-1	CSVDRAGRNTEAFF
.	TRBV9	TRBJ1-3	CASSPQVGVEGSIYF
.	TRBV27	TRBJ1-6	CASSLGGRGPGGSPLHF
.	TRBV28	TRBJ1-3	CASSPPQRSGNTIYF
.	TRBV5-1	TRBJ2-1	CASSLAAVSSYNEQFF
TRBD2	TRBV7-3	TRBJ2-7	CASSASGSYEQYF
.	TRBV18	TRBJ1-2	CASSPGRVGYTF
TRBD1	TRBV10-2	TRBJ1-5	CASRGTGEPQHF
TRBD2	TRBV6-5	TRBJ2-2	CASSPSSGRTGELFF
.	TRBV5-4	TRBJ1-2	CASSSPGNFRGYTF
.	TRBV7-9	TRBJ1-1	CASRGGPNTEAFF
.	TRBV30	TRBJ2-7	CAWSPGVVGEQYF
TRBD1	TRBV28	TRBJ2-4	CASRKGDRGMGIQYF
.	TRBV3-1/TRBV3-2	TRBJ2-7	CASSRGLTHYEQYF
.	TRBV28	TRBJ1-3	CASSSGSSGNTIYF
.	TRBV7-3	TRBJ2-1	CASSLGVGEQFF
TRBD2	TRBV28	TRBJ2-1	CASSFGLAGIKSFYNEQFF
TRBD1	TRBV5-6	TRBJ1-6	CASSLTGQGARSPLHF
.	TRBV9	TRBJ2-7	CASSQASRGGAYEQYF
TRBD1	TRBV7-9	TRBJ1-4	CASSQNRGIVGFDEKLFF
TRBD1	TRBV6-2/TRBV6-3	TRBJ1-2	CASSLGQAPGYTF
TRBD1	TRBV10-3	TRBJ1-1	CAISPHTDRGFVEAFF
TRBD2	TRBV6-1	TRBJ2-4	CASSEARGRVTSGRARKYF
.	TRBV7-9	TRBJ2-1	CASSSQSLWGHNEQFF
TRBD2	TRBV7-8	TRBJ2-5	CASSLTAGAWETQYF
.	TRBV2	TRBJ1-6	CASTGGRGSNSPLHF
TRBD2	TRBV6-5	TRBJ2-7	CASSYSGGWGYEQYF
TRBD2	TRBV5-4	TRBJ2-7	CASSSRTSGFYEQYF
TRBD1	TRBV10-1	TRBJ1-1	CASRRQGSDTEAFF